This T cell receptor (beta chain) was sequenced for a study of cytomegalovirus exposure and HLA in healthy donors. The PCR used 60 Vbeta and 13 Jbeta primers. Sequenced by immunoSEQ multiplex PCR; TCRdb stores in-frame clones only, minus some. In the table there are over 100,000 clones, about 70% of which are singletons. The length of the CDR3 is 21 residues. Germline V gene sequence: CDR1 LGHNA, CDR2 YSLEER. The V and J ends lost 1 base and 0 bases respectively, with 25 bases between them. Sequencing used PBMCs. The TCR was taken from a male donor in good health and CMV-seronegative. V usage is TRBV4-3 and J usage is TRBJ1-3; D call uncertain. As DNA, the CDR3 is TGCGCCAGCAGCCAAGTTGGTCTGTATAGCCCAATACTTAGCTCTGGAAACACCATATATTTT. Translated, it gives CASSQVGLYSPILSSGNTIYF.